This passage covers 27 T cell receptor beta chains from one sample sequenced in a study of shared clonotypes between healthy human individuals (dated by TCRdb to 2020 to 2021). Library generation was performed with the immunoSEQ multiplex PCR assay. TCRdb's version of the immuneACCESS table is confined to in-frame rearrangements and falls short of the full clone set. An unresolved V gene accounts for under half of the shortfall where checked; the remainder is of unknown origin. The sample yields 2 million to 2.5 million clones; 90% to 95% were counted once. The ten biggest clones cover around 0.13% of the sample. Sequenced sample: naive CD4+ T cells sorted from blood. This sample's cell subset or site label indicates: CD45RA+ positively selected. The receptor set was obtained from a man aged 18 to 29 in good health.

The chain has TRBV6-5 and TRBJ2-1; 11 nucleotides line up with TRBD2. V lost 6 bases and J lost 7; bases outside the gene matches: 8. CDR1 and CDR2 from the germline V gene are MNHEY and SVGAGI. The CDR3 loop spans 15 amino acids. The DNA for the CDR3 is TGTGCCAGCAGATCTCCAAGACTAGCGGGAAATGAGCAGTTCTTC. Translation gives CASRSPRLAGNEQFF.

Comments on this clone: Since a much larger clone is just one base distant, this may be a read error. Other DNA sequences in this specimen translate into the identical CDR3. The chain joins TRBV7-2 to TRBJ2-7; D remains ambiguous. This CDR3 has 12 residues. In germline, CDR1 is SGHTA, CDR2 FQGNSA. V was pared by 1 base and J by 1 base, with 2 bases between. The CDR3 nucleotides are TGTGCCAGCAGCTTAGTGTCCTACGAGCAGTACTTC. It specifies CASSLVSYEQYF. The full variable domain, rest sourced from reference TRBV7-2 and TRBJ2-7, is GAGVSQSPSNKVTEKGKDVELRCDPISGHTALYWYRQSLGQGLEFLIYFQGNSAPDKSGLPSDRFSAERTGGSVSTLTIQRTQQEDSAVYLCASSLVSYEQYFGPGTRLTVT.

The chain employs TRBV5-4 and TRBJ2-7, with D unresolved. This CDR3 contains 15 residues. The V end was cut by 0 bases, the J end by 2 bases, with 12 bases between. Germline V CDR1 and CDR2: SGHNT, YYREEE (reference sequence). In DNA form, the CDR3 reads TGTGCCAGCAGCTTGGCCGGTAACCACGCCTACGAGCAGTACTTC. Translated: CASSLAGNHAYEQYF.

This clone was counted once. This rearrangement joins TRBV10-1 to TRBJ1-1; no firm D call. Germline V lookup: CDR1 WNHNN, CDR2 SYGVQD (reference sequence). There are 14 residues in the CDR3. V was trimmed by 7 bases and J by 4 bases, leaving 16 bases between them. CDR3 sequence: CASNPPRETTEAFF. CDR3 in DNA: TGCGCCAGCAACCCACCGAGAGAGACCACTGAAGCTTTCTTT.

Only one count was recorded for this clone. Distinct nucleotide sequences in the sample also encode this CDR3. J is TRBJ1-4 and V is TRBV5-1; TRBD1 matches at 10 bases. CDR1 and CDR2 (germline): SGHRS, YFSETQ. The CDR3 is 14 residues long. J was trimmed by 7 bases and V by 4 bases; bases with no gene match: 4. The CDR3 spells CASSPGQGSEKLFF. The CDR3 DNA is TGCGCCAGCAGCCCGGGACAGGGGTCTGAAAAACTGTTTTTT.

This clone was found once. V usage is TRBV4-1 and J usage is TRBJ2-3; D may be TRBD1 (6 bases). CDR1 is MGHRA, CDR2 YSYEKL, per germline. V lost 4 bases and J 6 bases, leaving 17 bases between the germline ends. CDR3 size: 15 residues. As DNA, the CDR3 is TGCGCCAGCAGCCCCTGGGGGCTAGCTTACGATACGCAGTATTTT. As protein: CASSPWGLAYDTQYF.

In DNA, the CDR3 is TGTGCCAGCAGCGTAGGGACTCAGGGGGCGGTCGGCTACACCTTC. Protein sequence: CASSVGTQGAVGYTF. J is TRBJ1-2 and V is TRBV9, with TRBD1 matching 8 bases. Trimming at V came to 0 bases and at J to 8 bases, leaving 9 bases not matched to a gene. This CDR3 contains 15 residues. The germline CDR1 and CDR2 sequences are SGDLS and YYNGEE.

This chain joins TRBV5-4 and TRBJ1-1, with 9 positions matching TRBD1. V trimming: 0 bases; J trimming: 7 bases; junction bases outside the gene matches: 7. Germline values: CDR1 SGHNT, CDR2 YYREEE (reference sequence). This CDR3 spans 15 amino acids. This CDR3 is CASSLAGTGTSEAFF. In DNA form, the CDR3 reads TGTGCCAGCAGCTTGGCTGGGACAGGGACTAGTGAAGCTTTCTTT.

Points on this clone: The same CDR3 arises from other DNA sequences in this sample as well. The chain recombines TRBV11-2 with TRBJ1-5; TRBD1 matches 7 bases. CDR1 and CDR2 (germline): SGHAT, FQNNGV. The CDR3 extends over 14 amino acids. V lost 5 bases, J lost 3 bases, and 4 bases stayed unmatched. The CDR3 nucleotides read TGTGCCAGCAGCCTGGGACAGTTCAATCAGCCCCAGCATTTT. Translating it yields CASSLGQFNQPQHF.

The chain carries TRBV28 and TRBJ2-1; 12 nucleotides agree with TRBD2. J was trimmed by 3 bases and V by 8 bases; bases with no gene match: 8. The CDR3 sequence is 16 residues long. Per germline, CDR1 MDHEN and CDR2 SYDVKM. CDR3 in DNA: TGTGCCAGCTTAGCTCCGACTAGCGGGGGCTACAATGAGCAGTTCTTC. Translated: CASLAPTSGGYNEQFF. The full variable domain, in which reference TRBV28 and TRBJ2-1 provide the parts outside the CDR3, is DVKVTQSSRYLVKRTGEKVFLECVQDMDHENMFWYRQDPGLGLRLIYFSYDVKMKEKGDIPEGYSVSREKKERFSLILESASTNQTSMYLCASLAPTSGGYNEQFFGPGTRLTVL.

The J gene is TRBJ2-7, the V gene TRBV9; D may be TRBD2 (6 bases). Per germline, CDR1 SGDLS and CDR2 YYNGEE. The CDR3 loop spans 16 amino acids. With 4 bases removed from V and 7 bases from J, the gap between germline ends came to 24 bases. The CDR3 DNA reads as TGTGCCAGCAGCCCCGGACGTGGGACTTCCCTTGGGGAGCAGTACTTC. Protein: CASSPGRGTSLGEQYF.

On this clone itself: Other DNA sequences of this sample code for an identical CDR3. The rearrangement links TRBV18 to TRBJ2-3; D not certain. V lost 1 base and J lost 2, with 7 bases in between. The length of the CDR3 is 14 residues. Germline assignment: CDR1 KGHSH and CDR2 LQKENI. CDR3 nucleotide sequence: TGTGCCAGCTCACCACTGCGTTCCACAGATACGCAGTATTTT. This encodes CASSPLRSTDTQYF.

The chain carries TRBV28 and TRBJ2-1, with D perhaps matching TRBD1 (6 bases). There are 15 residues in the CDR3. The germline V and J ends were trimmed by 8 bases and 1 base, with 15 bases remaining between them. Germline CDR1 MDHEN, CDR2 SYDVKM. The CDR3 bases are TGTGCCAGCCAGCGAGCCACAGGGTCCTACAATGAGCAGTTCTTC. It specifies CASQRATGSYNEQFF.

The chain recombines TRBV14 with TRBJ1-6, with 7 positions matching TRBD1. The CDR3 contains 16 residues. J gave up 13 bases and V 2 bases, and 14 bases lay outside the gene matches. Germline CDR1 and CDR2: SGHDN and FVKESK. CDR3 coding DNA: TGTGCCAGCAGCCAAAGTTCAGGACAGGCCGATTGGCCCCTCCACTTT. This gives the protein CASSQSSGQADWPLHF.

In its sample, this clone was seen once. The CDR3 sequence: CASSSGANYEQYF. CDR3 bases: TGCGCCAGTTCTAGCGGAGCCAACTACGAGCAGTACTTC. The gene calls are TRBV10-1 and TRBJ2-7; 7 bases match TRBD2. Germline-derived CDR1 and CDR2 are WNHNN and SYGVQD (reference sequence). The J segment lost 3 bases and the V segment lost 9 bases, leaving 8 bases of the junction unmatched. There are 13 residues in the CDR3.

This chain connects TRBV5-6 to TRBJ2-1, with D unclear. Per the germline V gene, CDR1 is SGHDT and CDR2 is YYEEEE. This CDR3 has 11 residues. The ends were cut back, 0 bases at V and 9 bases at J, with 4 bases in the middle. CDR3 in DNA: TGTGCCAGCAGCTTGGTGAGTGAGCAGTTCTTC. It encodes CASSLVSEQFF.

This chain connects TRBV28 to TRBJ2-7; 7 bases line up with TRBD1. CDR3 length equals 14 residues. The junction had 7 bases not matched to a gene; V was cut back by 6 bases and J by 2 bases. CDR1 MDHEN and CDR2 SYDVKM come from the germline V gene. The CDR3 DNA reads as TGTGCCAGCAGCCTACAGGGGTGGACCTACGAGCAGTACTTC. The encoded protein is CASSLQGWTYEQYF.

This chain links TRBV19 with TRBJ2-7, with 8 positions matching TRBD1. Per germline, CDR1 LNHDA and CDR2 SQIVND (reference sequence). The V segment lost 7 bases and the J segment 3 bases; nucleotides outside the gene matches: 5. The CDR3 is 13 residues long. CDR3 in amino acids: CASKGQVDYEQYF. CDR3 DNA: TGTGCCAGTAAGGGACAGGTTGACTACGAGCAGTACTTC.

Points on this clone: The sample carries other DNA sequences with the same CDR3. V usage is TRBV5-1 and J usage is TRBJ2-5; 10 bases are shared with TRBD2. The CDR3 covers 15 residues. Looked up from germline, CDR1 is SGHRS and CDR2 is YFSETQ. With V trimmed by 0 bases and J by 5 bases, 4 bases remained unmatched. The CDR3 here is CASSLALAGVETQYF. The CDR3 DNA follows: TGCGCCAGCAGCTTGGCCCTAGCGGGAGTGGAGACCCAGTACTTC.

This clone was recorded only once. The chain is built from TRBV4-2 and TRBJ2-7, with 11 bases that match TRBD1. Per the germline V gene, CDR1 is LGHNA and CDR2 is YNFKEQ. The CDR3 is made up of 16 amino acids. The trim removed 4 bases at V and 2 bases at J, leaving 7 bases unmatched. This CDR3 is CASSRGWDRGAYEQYF. The CDR3 DNA reads as TGTGCCAGCAGCCGAGGATGGGACAGGGGGGCCTACGAGCAGTACTTC.

The chain combines TRBV1 with TRBJ2-3; the table's TRBD2 call for D was not verified on the DNA. TRBV1 is termed a pseudogene. The CDR3 has 17 amino acids. CDR3 amino acids: CTSSQEASGGHTDTQYF. The CDR3 DNA follows: TGCACCAGCAGCCAAGAGGCTAGCGGGGGACACACAGATACGCAGTATTTT.

V and J are TRBV10-3 and TRBJ1-5; D remains unclear. This CDR3 is built from 10 residues. Germline values: CDR1 ENHRY, CDR2 SYGVKD. V lost 11 bases to trimming and J lost 6 bases, with 8 bases between them. The DNA for the CDR3 is TGTGCCGCTGGCCGTCAGCCCCAGCATTTT. Its translation: CAAGRQPQHF.

The chain has TRBV7-2 and TRBJ2-1, with 10 bases that match TRBD1. This CDR3 is built from 14 residues. The trim removed 5 bases at V and 7 bases at J, leaving 5 bases unmatched. In germline, CDR1 is SGHTA, CDR2 FQGNSA. The CDR3 loop is CASSRGQGGNEQFF. The CDR3 DNA reads TGTGCCAGCAGCCGTGGACAGGGGGGGAATGAGCAGTTCTTC.

This clone was seen once. This chain uses TRBV9 with TRBJ2-3; 12 bases line up with TRBD2. V lost 4 bases to trimming and J lost 4 bases; unmatched junction nucleotides: 7. The CDR3 runs to 16 residues. The germline V gene has CDR1 SGDLS and CDR2 YYNGEE. CDR3: CASSKQLAGGADTQYF. The CDR3 nucleotides read TGTGCCAGCAGCAAGCAACTAGCGGGAGGTGCAGATACGCAGTATTTT.

This chain links TRBV10-2 with TRBJ2-7; 9 bases map to TRBD1. This CDR3 contains 15 residues. V lost 6 bases and J lost 2; bases outside the gene matches: 8. Germline V gene data show CDR1 as WSHSY and CDR2 as SAAADI. CDR3 in DNA: TGCGCCAGCAGGGGTAGGGGACAGGGAGCCTACGAGCAGTACTTC. Translation gives CASRGRGQGAYEQYF.

The rearrangement joins TRBV7-9 to TRBJ2-7; 11 positions agree with TRBD2. The V gene's germline CDR1 is SEHNR and CDR2 FQNEAQ (reference sequence). The ends lost 6 bases at V and 4 bases at J; junction bases unmatched: 5. This CDR3 region has 14 residues. CDR3 amino acids: CASRQLAGDYEQYF. For the CDR3, the DNA is TGTGCCAGCAGACAACTAGCGGGAGATTACGAGCAGTACTTC.

This clone showed up many times. The CDR3 bases are TGTGCCAGCTCCCTCCAGGACAGTATGAACACTGAAGCTTTCTTT. Encoded protein: CASSLQDSMNTEAFF. The chain is built from TRBV18 and TRBJ1-1; D is possibly TRBD1 (6 bases). Trimming took off 6 bases at V and 0 bases at J, with 14 bases between the two ends. From germline, CDR1 is KGHSH and CDR2 LQKENI. The CDR3 covers 15 residues.